This T cell receptor (beta chain) was profiled in a study of T cell changes during pregnancy in multiple sclerosis. This clone is judged medium-sized. Only in-frame clones appear in the TCRdb table, and some are missing; sequencing was by immunoSEQ multiplex PCR. The table has tens of thousands of clones, roughly 90% seen once. The clonotype was recovered from a female donor with multiple sclerosis, enrolled in a pregnancy study. Sequencing was performed on CD4+ T cells from peripheral blood mononuclear cells, taken after pregnancy.

The CDR3 bases are TGTGCCAGCAGCCCGACCTCAGGTGCAACTAATGAAAAACTGTTTTTT. Translating gives CASSPTSGATNEKLFF. V is TRBV4-2 and J is TRBJ1-4; no clear D. Trimming removed 4 bases at V and 0 bases at J, with 12 bases between. CDR1 and CDR2 from the germline V gene are LGHNA and YNFKEQ. This CDR3 has 16 amino acids.